This TCR beta chain stems from a study of T cell repertoires in cytomegalovirus infection. About the study: Matching HLA type and CMV infection were both indicated by public TCR beta signatures.

TCRdb reanalysed the reads using MiXCR and keeps one entry per CDR3 protein. The repertoire includes around 440,000 distinct CDR3 sequences, approximately 10% of them detected once, and 9.5% to 13% sits in the top ten. The CDR3 loop spans 16 amino acids. V dropped 5 bases and J dropped 4; count of bases not matched to a gene: 11. Looked up from germline, CDR1 is SEHNR and CDR2 is FQNEAQ (reference sequence). This clonotype was found many times. This TCR was recovered from a human donor in good health (CMV status not recorded). Some clones in this sample may be carry-over from other donors' samples. The specimen sequenced was PBMCs. The genes are TRBV7-9 and TRBJ2-3; 8 bases are shared with TRBD2. For the CDR3, the DNA is TGTGCCAGCAGCCCCCCCCGGGGGGGAGGCGCAGATACGCAGTATTTT. Amino acid sequence: CASSPPRGGGADTQYF.